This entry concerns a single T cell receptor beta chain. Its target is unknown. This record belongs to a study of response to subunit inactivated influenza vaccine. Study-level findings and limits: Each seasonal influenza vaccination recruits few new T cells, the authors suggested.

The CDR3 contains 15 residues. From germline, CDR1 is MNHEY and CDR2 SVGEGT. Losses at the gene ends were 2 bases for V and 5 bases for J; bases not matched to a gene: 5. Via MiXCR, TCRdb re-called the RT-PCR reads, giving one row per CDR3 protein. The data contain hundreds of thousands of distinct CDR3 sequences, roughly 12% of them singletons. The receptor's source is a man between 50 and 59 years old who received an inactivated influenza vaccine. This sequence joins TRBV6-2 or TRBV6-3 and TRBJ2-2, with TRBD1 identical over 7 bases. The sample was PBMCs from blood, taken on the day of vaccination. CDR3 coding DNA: TGTGCCAGCAGTTACCGGGACAGTTTTACCGGGGAGCTGTTTTTT. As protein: CASSYRDSFTGELFF.